This T cell receptor (beta chain) was recorded in a study of human T cells and chemical hapten exposure. Germline CDR1 reads DFQATT; CDR2 reads SNEGSKA (reference sequence). Trimming left V 0 bases short and J 2 bases short, with 17 bases between. This CDR3 is 18 amino acids long. Single cDNA molecules in the library carried unique molecular identifiers attached during preparation. TCRdb re-called the RACE reads through MiXCR, storing one row per CDR3 protein. The table has 350,000 to 400,000 distinct CDR3 sequences, 4.5% to 5.5% seen once; the top ten hold 2% to 3%. This clonotype occurred many times. Its antigen is currently unknown. Study results and limitations: The number of TCRs over 1 in 1000 frequency stayed unchanged after DPC.

Time point in this sample: pre-sensitization, week 0. Treatment defined: therapeutic diphenylcyclopropenone sensitization with weekly scalp DPC. Blood was collected ahead of every patch test applied. Material: whole blood, obtained in connection with sensitization to the hapten diphenylcyclopropenone (DPC). This chain joins TRBV20-1 and TRBJ1-6, with D maybe TRBD1 (6 bases). This TCR was recovered from a woman between 50 and 59 years old with alopecia areata. Some clones in this sample may be carry-over from other donors' samples. The CDR3 coding sequence is TGCAGTGCTAGAGATTTTCAGGGAGGGGGGGCCTATAATTCACCCCTCCACTTT. Translation: CSARDFQGGGAYNSPLHF.